The 15 T cell receptor beta chains in this list originate from one sample, sequenced in a study of blood T cell repertoires in COVID-19. Sequenced by immunoSEQ multiplex PCR; TCRdb stores in-frame clones only, minus some. The table includes around 140,000 clones, 80% to 90% detected once. The sequenced sample was peripheral blood. Receptor source: a woman aged 45-59 years with acute or convalescent COVID-19.

This clone was observed a single time. The genes are TRBV30 and TRBJ1-6; D is uncertain. Per germline, CDR1 GTSNPN and CDR2 SVGIG (reference sequence). This CDR3 is 15 amino acids long. Trimming removed 2 bases at V and 7 bases at J, with 15 bases between. DNA for the CDR3: TGTGCCTGGAGTAGGGCTCTTGGACTAAATTCACCCCTCCACTTT. Translated, it gives CAWSRALGLNSPLHF.

This clone was detected only once. The V gene is TRBV6-5, the J gene TRBJ1-4; D possibly corresponds to TRBD1 (5 bases). V lost 6 bases and J 5 bases, leaving 13 bases between the germline ends. Germline assignment: CDR1 MNHEY and CDR2 SVGAGI. The CDR3 is 14 residues long. The DNA of the CDR3 is TGTGCCAGCAGCGTGACAGCTTCGAATGAAAAACTGTTTTTT. Its translation: CASSVTASNEKLFF.

This clone appeared a single time. The rearrangement uses TRBV5-1 and TRBJ2-7, with 11 positions matching TRBD1. Germline CDR1 SGHRS, CDR2 YFSETQ. The CDR3 has 15 amino acids. The ends lost 1 base at V and 3 bases at J; junction bases unmatched: 3. The CDR3 sequence: CASSLLGQGDYEQYF. The CDR3 nucleotides are TGCGCCAGCAGCTTGTTGGGACAGGGGGACTACGAGCAGTACTTC.

The V call is TRBV7-9, the J call TRBJ2-7, with a tentative D call TRBD2 (7 bases). The V end was cut by 6 bases, the J end by 2 bases, with 11 bases between. Germline CDR1 SEHNR, CDR2 FQNEAQ (reference sequence). This CDR3 spans 13 amino acids. The CDR3 protein is CASRAGQTYEQYF. CDR3 bases: TGTGCCAGCAGAGCGGGACAAACCTACGAGCAGTACTTC. The whole variable domain, remainder taken from reference TRBV7-9 and TRBJ2-7, is DTGVSQNPRHKITKRGQNVTFRCDPISEHNRLYWYRQTLGQGPEFLTYFQNEAQLEKSRLLSDRFSAERPKGSFSTLEIQRTEQGDSAMYLCASRAGQTYEQYFGPGTRLTVT.

This sequence joins TRBV19 and TRBJ1-2; no reliable D call. The V and J ends lost 2 bases and 6 bases respectively, with 10 bases between them. The CDR3 extends over 13 amino acids. Germline assignment: CDR1 LNHDA and CDR2 SQIVND (reference sequence). The CDR3 loop reads CASSITEFNGYTF. CDR3 nucleotide sequence: TGTGCCAGTAGTATAACTGAGTTTAATGGCTACACCTTC. Looking up the rest from reference TRBV19 and TRBJ1-2 gives the full variable domain: DGGITQSPKYLFRKEGQNVTLSCEQNLNHDAMYWYRQDPGQGLRLIYYSQIVNDFQKGDIAEGYSVSREKKESFPLTVTSAQKNPTAFYLCASSITEFNGYTFGSGTRLTVV.

V gene TRBV7-3 combines with J gene TRBJ2-7; 7 bases fit TRBD2. Germline V gives CDR1 SGHTA, CDR2 FQGTGA. CDR3 length equals 15 residues. V dropped 5 bases and J dropped 3; count of bases not matched to a gene: 10. For the CDR3, the DNA is TGTGCCAGCAGCCCCTCTAGCGGAGGGCGCTACGAGCAGTACTTC. It encodes CASSPSSGGRYEQYF.

The chain has TRBV9 and TRBJ2-3; 7 nucleotides line up with TRBD2. Germline CDR1 is SGDLS and CDR2 is YYNGEE. Trimming cost V 3 bases and J 5 bases; bases outside gene matches: 9. The CDR3 totals 15 residues. CDR3 DNA: TGTGCCAGCAGCGCCAGCGGGGCGCGAATAGATACGCAGTATTTT. This sequence encodes CASSASGARIDTQYF.

CDR3 region: CASSPQGDNSPLHF. In DNA form, the CDR3 reads TGTGCCAGCAGCCCACAGGGGGATAATTCACCCCTCCACTTT. The rearrangement joins TRBV4-2 to TRBJ1-6; 8 nucleotides match TRBD1. The CDR3 loop spans 14 amino acids. V dropped 4 bases and J dropped 5; count of bases not matched to a gene: 1. Per germline, CDR1 LGHNA and CDR2 YNFKEQ.

The chain recombines TRBV30 with TRBJ2-5, with 9 positions matching TRBD2. CDR1 and CDR2 from the germline V gene are GTSNPN and SVGIG (reference sequence). The CDR3 has 14 amino acids. V dropped 3 bases and J dropped 9; count of bases not matched to a gene: 11. Here the CDR3 DNA reads TGTGCCTGGAGGGGCCTAGCGGGGTCGGGGGCCCAGTACTTC. Protein product: CAWRGLAGSGAQYF.

This sequence joins TRBV5-5 and TRBJ2-7, with 12 bases fitting TRBD2. Unmatched junction bases numbered 1, after V lost 2 bases and J lost 1 base. This CDR3 is 15 amino acids long. From germline, CDR1 is SGHKS and CDR2 YYEKEE (reference sequence). CDR3 sequence reads: CASSLGLAGSYEQYF. The CDR3, as DNA: TGTGCCAGCAGCTTAGGACTAGCGGGATCCTACGAGCAGTACTTC.

The rearrangement joins TRBV28 to TRBJ1-2; 8 positions agree with TRBD1. Per germline, CDR1 MDHEN and CDR2 SYDVKM. This CDR3 spans 11 amino acids. Trimming took 11 bases from V and 4 from J; bases not matched to a gene: 3. The CDR3 loop is CAVTGGYGYTF. The CDR3 DNA reads as TGTGCCGTAACAGGGGGCTATGGCTACACCTTC.

Only one count was recorded for this clone. The rearrangement joins TRBV20-1 to TRBJ2-6, with 7 bases identical to TRBD1. Germline lookup yields CDR1 DFQATT and CDR2 SNEGSKA (reference sequence). The CDR3 runs 18 residues. Trimming removed 3 bases from V and 2 bases from J; junction bases left unmatched: 13. CDR3 nucleotide sequence: TGCAGTGCTAGTGGCCCGACAGGGTCGGGCGCTGGGGCCAACGTCCTGACTTTC. Translating gives CSASGPTGSGAGANVLTF.

The gene calls are TRBV10-2 and TRBJ2-1, with a possible D match to TRBD2 (6 bases). Per germline, CDR1 WSHSY and CDR2 SAAADI. The V end was cut by 3 bases, the J end by 7 bases, with 10 bases between. The CDR3 is 13 residues long. CDR3 DNA sequence: TGCGCCAGCAGTGACAGGGCGGGAAATGAGCAGTTCTTC. This sequence encodes CASSDRAGNEQFF.

There are a few counts of this clone. The rearrangement links TRBV19 to TRBJ1-6, with TRBD1 as a possible D gene (5 bases). With 10 bases removed from V and 0 bases from J, the gap between germline ends came to 16 bases. Germline-derived CDR1 and CDR2 are LNHDA and SQIVND (reference sequence). This CDR3 comprises 16 residues. The CDR3 nucleotides are TGTGCCACCGCGGGGCAGGGCGGCTCCTATAATTCACCCCTCCACTTT. Amino acids: CATAGQGGSYNSPLHF.

CDR3 sequence: CASRPSQVDAYEQYF. CDR3 in DNA: TGTGCCAGCAGACCCTCACAGGTGGACGCCTACGAGCAGTACTTC. The chain employs TRBV6-5 and TRBJ2-7; TRBD1 might be the D (5 bases). V lost 6 bases and J lost 2, with 17 bases in between. This CDR3 comprises 15 residues. Germline V gives CDR1 MNHEY, CDR2 SVGAGI.